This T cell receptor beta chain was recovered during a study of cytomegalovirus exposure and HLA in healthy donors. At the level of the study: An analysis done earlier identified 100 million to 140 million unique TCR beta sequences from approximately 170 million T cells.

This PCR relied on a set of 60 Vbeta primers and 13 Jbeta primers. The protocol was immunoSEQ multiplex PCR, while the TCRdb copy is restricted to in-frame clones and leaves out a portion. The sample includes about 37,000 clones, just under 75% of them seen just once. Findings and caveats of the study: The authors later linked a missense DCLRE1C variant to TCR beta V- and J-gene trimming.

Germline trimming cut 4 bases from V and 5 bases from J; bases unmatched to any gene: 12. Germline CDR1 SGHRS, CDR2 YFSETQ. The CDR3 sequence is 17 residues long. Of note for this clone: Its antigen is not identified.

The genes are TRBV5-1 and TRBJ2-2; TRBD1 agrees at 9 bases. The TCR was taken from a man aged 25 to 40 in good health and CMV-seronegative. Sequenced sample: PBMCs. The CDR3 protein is CASSPSSGQGLTGELFF. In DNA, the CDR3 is TGCGCCAGCAGCCCTTCTTCGGGACAGGGTCTAACCGGGGAGCTGTTTTTT.